The 17 T cell receptor beta chains given below trace back to one sample, sequenced in a study of blood T cell repertoires in COVID-19. Clones were read by immunoSEQ multiplex PCR, and TCRdb kept only the in-frame ones, dropping some. The data show about 83,000 clones, roughly nine tenths seen once. Source material: peripheral blood. These receptor sequences come from a woman between 45 and 65 years old with active or convalescent COVID-19.

This chain links TRBV10-3 with TRBJ2-7; 7 nucleotides align to TRBD1. Trimming removed 10 bases from V and 2 bases from J; junction bases left unmatched: 14. The CDR3 runs to 15 residues. The germline V gene encodes CDR1 ENHRY and CDR2 SYGVKD. CDR3 in amino acids: CATIRDRATPYEQYF. CDR3 sequence (DNA): TGTGCCACCATTCGAGACAGGGCAACCCCCTACGAGCAGTACTTC.

This clone was seen only once. The chain has TRBV11-2 and TRBJ1-6; D remains ambiguous. Between the trimmed V and J ends, which lost 5 bases and 7 bases, there was a span of 9 bases. From germline, CDR1 is SGHAT and CDR2 FQNNGV. The CDR3 consists of 13 residues. The CDR3 spells CASSPFGNSPLHF. The DNA of the CDR3 is TGTGCCAGCAGCCCTTTCGGGAATTCACCCCTCCACTTT.

This clone showed up just once. The V and J genes are TRBV29-1 and TRBJ1-4; 8 nucleotides match TRBD1. The CDR3 spans 12 residues. In germline, CDR1 is SQVTM, CDR2 ANQGSEA. Losses at the gene ends were 6 bases for V and 7 bases for J; bases not matched to a gene: 4. CDR3 sequence: CSVGQGVEKLFF. DNA for the CDR3: TGCAGCGTCGGACAGGGAGTTGAAAAACTGTTTTTT.

This chain joins TRBV19 and TRBJ1-2; 8 nucleotides align to TRBD1. Per germline, CDR1 LNHDA and CDR2 SQIVND (reference sequence). V was clipped by 6 bases and J by 5 bases; unmatched bases: 8. The CDR3 extends over 14 amino acids. The CDR3 spells CASRAPGQVYGYTF. For the CDR3, the DNA is TGTGCCAGTAGGGCTCCGGGACAGGTTTATGGCTACACCTTC.

The chain is built from TRBV6-5 and TRBJ2-2; 8 bases fit TRBD1. Unmatched junction bases numbered 6, after V lost 4 bases and J lost 5 bases. The CDR3 contains 15 residues. In germline, CDR1 is MNHEY, CDR2 SVGAGI. The CDR3 reads CASSFDRGGTGELFF. CDR3 bases: TGTGCCAGCAGTTTTGACAGGGGAGGAACCGGGGAGCTGTTTTTT.

The chain combines TRBV27 with TRBJ1-4; TRBD1 might be the D (6 bases). Germline V gene sequence: CDR1 MNHEY, CDR2 SMNVEV (reference sequence). The CDR3 runs 16 residues. V dropped 5 bases and J dropped 1 base, with 14 bases sitting between them. DNA of the CDR3: TGTGCCAGCAGTCCCTGGCAGGGGTTAACTAATGAAAAACTGTTTTTT. As protein: CASSPWQGLTNEKLFF.

The chain is built from TRBV10-3 and TRBJ2-2; D not resolved. V dropped 8 bases and J dropped 7 bases, with 11 bases sitting between them. The CDR3 has 12 residues. Germline CDR1 and CDR2: ENHRY and SYGVKD. The CDR3: CAIGFGGGELFF. CDR3 nucleotide sequence: TGTGCCATCGGATTCGGCGGCGGGGAGCTGTTTTTT.

The chain employs TRBV30 and TRBJ2-1; weak D call: TRBD2 (6 bases). V lost 0 bases to trimming and J lost 0 bases, with 15 bases between them. The germline V gene has CDR1 GTSNPN and CDR2 SVGIG (reference sequence). CDR3 length equals 17 residues. Here the CDR3 reads CAWSVLGTVSSYNEQFF. For the CDR3, the DNA is TGTGCCTGGAGTGTACTAGGGACTGTCAGCTCCTACAATGAGCAGTTCTTC.

J is TRBJ1-2 and V is TRBV7-8, with a tentative D call TRBD1 (5 bases). Looked up from germline, CDR1 is SGHVS and CDR2 is FQNEAQ. The CDR3 sequence is 14 residues long. Deletions cut 2 bases from V and 7 bases from J, with 14 bases between. Written as DNA, the CDR3 is TGTGCCAGCAGCTTATCGCAGGGAAGGGGTGGCTACACCTTC. Amino acids: CASSLSQGRGGYTF.

A single count supports this clone. The chain has TRBV14 and TRBJ1-4, with TRBD1 as a possible D gene (5 bases). CDR1 and CDR2 (germline): SGHDN, FVKESK. Trimming cost V 0 bases and J 5 bases, with 13 bases left between them. This CDR3 is built from 16 residues. The chain's CDR3 is CASSQEAGWGNEKLFF. For the CDR3, the DNA is TGTGCCAGCAGCCAAGAAGCAGGGTGGGGCAATGAAAAACTGTTTTTT.

This rearrangement joins TRBV11-1 to TRBJ2-7, with D perhaps matching TRBD1 (6 bases). The germline V and J ends were trimmed by 5 bases and 1 base, with 15 bases remaining between them. Germline V gene sequence: CDR1 SGHAT, CDR2 FQDESV (reference sequence). This CDR3 is 15 amino acids long. As DNA, the CDR3 is TGTGCCAGCAGCCTCGAGCCCCAGGGGTCCTACGAGCAGTACTTC. It encodes CASSLEPQGSYEQYF.

In DNA form, the CDR3 reads TGTGCCAGCAGCTTAGCCTGGACTAGCTACAATGAGCAGTTCTTC. Translated, it gives CASSLAWTSYNEQFF. The gene calls are TRBV7-2 and TRBJ2-1; 7 bases align to TRBD2. V lost 0 bases to trimming and J lost 3 bases; unmatched junction nucleotides: 2. The CDR3 is made up of 15 amino acids. CDR1 is SGHTA, CDR2 FQGNSA, per germline.

The chain has TRBV24-1 and TRBJ2-2; the D gene is possibly TRBD1 (6 bases). V lost 5 bases and J 6 bases, leaving 15 bases between the germline ends. This CDR3 spans 15 amino acids. Germline V gene data show CDR1 as KGHDR and CDR2 as SFDVKD. CDR3 sequence reads: CATSAAGVHAGELFF. CDR3 DNA sequence: TGTGCCACCAGTGCAGCAGGGGTCCACGCCGGGGAGCTGTTTTTT.

The chain carries TRBV14 and TRBJ1-1; tentatively, D is TRBD1 (5 bases). This CDR3 is built from 16 residues. V dropped 4 bases and J dropped 4 bases, with 19 bases sitting between them. Germline loops: CDR1 SGHDN, CDR2 FVKESK. This CDR3 reads CASSLRRVQAPTEAFF. In nucleotides, the CDR3 is TGTGCCAGCAGCCTACGAAGGGTACAGGCCCCCACTGAAGCTTTCTTT.

The CDR3 loop reads CASSQGTSGGTLAKNIQYF. The CDR3 nucleotides are TGCGCCAGCAGCCAAGGGACTAGCGGGGGCACTTTAGCCAAAAACATTCAGTACTTC. The genes are TRBV4-1 and TRBJ2-4; 13 bases are shared with TRBD2. This CDR3 spans 19 amino acids. Germline CDR1 MGHRA, CDR2 YSYEKL. After removal of 1 base from V and 0 bases from J, the junction contained 6 bases not matched to a gene.

The V and J genes are TRBV11-1 and TRBJ1-1; 8 nucleotides align to TRBD1. This CDR3 contains 14 residues. Germline-derived CDR1 and CDR2 are SGHAT and FQDESV (reference sequence). With 5 bases clipped from V and 1 base from J, the junction kept 3 bases outside the gene matches. The CDR3 region is CASSLQGANTEAFF. The CDR3 bases are TGTGCCAGCAGCCTCCAGGGGGCGAACACTGAAGCTTTCTTT.

This clone was counted a single time. As DNA, the CDR3 is TGTGCCAGCAGTTTATATATGACAGCTAACACTGAAGCTTTCTTT. It is translated as CASSLYMTANTEAFF. The chain uses TRBV27 and TRBJ1-1; TRBD1 might be the D (5 bases). Trimming stripped 1 base from V and 2 bases from J, with 11 bases between. This CDR3 region has 15 residues. Germline CDR1 and CDR2: MNHEY and SMNVEV (reference sequence).